The 4 T cell receptor beta chains listed next were all sequenced from one sample in a study of OX40 agonist ivuxolimab in advanced cancers. Here immunoSEQ multiplex PCR was the method, and the copy in TCRdb shows in-frame clones only, minus some. There are about 46,000 clones in the sample; about 79% occur only once, and more than 1.5% lies in the top ten. Source: CD4+ or CD8+ T cells sorted from blood, taken in a trial of the OX40 agonist ivuxolimab. These receptors all stem from an adult with an advanced solid tumor such as melanoma, head and neck, liver or kidney cancer.

This chain uses TRBV19 with TRBJ2-2; D unresolved. The V end was cut by 5 bases, the J end by 6 bases, with 10 bases between. Germline V lookup: CDR1 LNHDA, CDR2 SQIVND (reference sequence). This CDR3 is 13 amino acids long. CDR3 amino acids: CASSVHQAGELFF. In nucleotides, the CDR3 is TGTGCCAGTAGTGTCCATCAGGCCGGGGAGCTGTTTTTT.

In its sample, this clone ranks as medium-sized. The gene calls are TRBV7-9 and TRBJ1-5; D gene unclear. Germline assignment: CDR1 SEHNR and CDR2 FQNEAQ (reference sequence). The CDR3 runs to 12 residues. Between the trimmed V and J ends, which lost 6 bases and 12 bases, there was a span of 15 bases. In nucleotides, the CDR3 is TGTGCCAGCAGTCACAGTGAAGGGCACCAGCATTTT. The encoded protein is CASSHSEGHQHF.

V usage is TRBV2 and J usage is TRBJ2-7; 7 positions agree with TRBD1. V lost 8 bases to trimming and J lost 5 bases; unmatched junction nucleotides: 12. Germline CDR1 SNHLY, CDR2 FYNNEI. The CDR3 loop spans 14 amino acids. For the CDR3, the DNA is TGTGCCAGCGGCTCAAACAGGGGCCTCCACGAGCAGTACTTC. Residues: CASGSNRGLHEQYF.

Points on this clone: The sample has other DNA sequences that encode this CDR3 too. The chain uses TRBV7-9 and TRBJ2-7; TRBD1 agrees at 9 bases. The ends lost 5 bases at V and 5 bases at J; junction bases unmatched: 4. The CDR3 is 13 residues long. The germline V gene encodes CDR1 SEHNR and CDR2 FQNEAQ (reference sequence). The CDR3 reads CASSLGQGNEQYF. DNA for the CDR3: TGTGCCAGCAGCCTGGGACAGGGCAACGAGCAGTACTTC.